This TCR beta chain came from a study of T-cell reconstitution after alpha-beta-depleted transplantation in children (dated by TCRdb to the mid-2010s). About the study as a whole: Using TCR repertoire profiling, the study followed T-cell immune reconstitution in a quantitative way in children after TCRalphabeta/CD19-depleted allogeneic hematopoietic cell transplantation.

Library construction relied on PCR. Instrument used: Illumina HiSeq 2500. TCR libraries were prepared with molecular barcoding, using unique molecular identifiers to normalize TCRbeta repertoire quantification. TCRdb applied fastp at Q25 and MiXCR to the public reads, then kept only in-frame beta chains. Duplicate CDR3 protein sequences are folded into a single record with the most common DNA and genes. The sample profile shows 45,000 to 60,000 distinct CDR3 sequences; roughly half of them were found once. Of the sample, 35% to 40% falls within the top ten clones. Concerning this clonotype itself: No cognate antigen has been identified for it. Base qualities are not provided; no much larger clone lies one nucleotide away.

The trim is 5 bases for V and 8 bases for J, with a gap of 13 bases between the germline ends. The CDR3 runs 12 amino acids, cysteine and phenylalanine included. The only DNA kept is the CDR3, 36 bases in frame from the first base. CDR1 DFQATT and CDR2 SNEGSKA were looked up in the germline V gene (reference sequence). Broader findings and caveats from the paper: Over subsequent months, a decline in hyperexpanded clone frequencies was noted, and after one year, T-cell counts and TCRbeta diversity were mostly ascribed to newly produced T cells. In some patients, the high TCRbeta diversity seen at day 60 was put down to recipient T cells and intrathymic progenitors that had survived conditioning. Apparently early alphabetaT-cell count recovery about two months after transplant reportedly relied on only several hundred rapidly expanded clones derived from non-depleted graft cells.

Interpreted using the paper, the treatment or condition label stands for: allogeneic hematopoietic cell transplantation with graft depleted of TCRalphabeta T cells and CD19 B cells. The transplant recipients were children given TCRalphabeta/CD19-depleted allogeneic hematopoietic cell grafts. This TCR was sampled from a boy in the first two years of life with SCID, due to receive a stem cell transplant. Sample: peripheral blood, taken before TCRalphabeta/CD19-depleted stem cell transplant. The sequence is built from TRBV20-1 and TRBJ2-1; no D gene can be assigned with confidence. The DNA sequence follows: TGCAGTGCTGGCGGCAGGAAAGATGAGCAGTTCTTC. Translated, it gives CSAGGRKDEQFF.